The rows below give T cell receptor beta chains drawn from one sample of a study of blood T cell repertoires in COVID-19. This table comes from immunoSEQ multiplex PCR, and its TCRdb copy is limited to in-frame clones, with some not included. The table includes around 260,000 clones, 84% detected once. Sequenced material: PBMCs or T cells enriched from blood (not recorded which). The receptors derive from a man aged 30 to 45 with acute COVID-19. Both conserved end residues are part of each CDR3. The D gene is left open where the match is weak. The size field is filled for only some rows; it gives once, few, many or a size class.

V gene	J gene	D gene	clone size	CDR3 protein	CDR3 DNA
TRBV7-9	TRBJ1-1	NA	NA	CASSLETPGTEAFF	TGTGCCAGCAGCCTAGAAACTCCGGGCACTGAAGCTTTCTTT
TRBV19	TRBJ2-1	NA	NA	CASTRDFYSYNEQFF	TGTGCCAGTACCCGGGACTTCTACTCCTACAATGAGCAGTTCTTC
TRBV30	TRBJ1-5	NA	NA	CAWGRGTSGNQPQHF	TGTGCCTGGGGTCGGGGAACATCGGGCAATCAGCCCCAGCATTTT
TRBV5-4	TRBJ2-3	NA	few	CASSLTSTDTQYF	TGTGCCAGCAGCTTGACTAGCACAGATACGCAGTATTTT
TRBV5-1	TRBJ2-5	TRBD2	NA	CASSGNAGGPQTQYF	TGTGCCAGCAGCGGAAACGCGGGAGGGCCCCAGACCCAGTACTTC
TRBV7-9	TRBJ1-5	TRBD1	once	CASSLGQGSNQPQHF	TGTGCCAGCAGCTTGGGACAGGGCAGCAATCAGCCCCAGCATTTT
TRBV4-1	TRBJ2-2	NA	NA	CASSQDLGGGLTGELFF	TGCGCCAGCAGCCAAGATTTGGGAGGGGGACTCACCGGGGAGCTGTTTTTT
TRBV9	TRBJ1-1	TRBD1	NA	CASSATGVTEAFF	TGTGCCAGCAGCGCTACAGGGGTGACTGAAGCTTTCTTT
TRBV3-1/TRBV3-2	TRBJ2-1	TRBD2	NA	CASSPAGEGNEQFF	TGTGCCAGCAGCCCTGCGGGGGAGGGCAATGAGCAGTTCTTC
TRBV28	TRBJ1-2	NA	NA	CATQTGSDYGYTF	TGTGCCACCCAGACAGGCTCGGACTATGGCTACACCTTC
TRBV2	TRBJ1-4	TRBD1	few	CASRPGTGEKLFF	TGTGCCAGCAGGCCCGGGACAGGAGAAAAACTGTTTTTT
TRBV5-1	TRBJ1-6	TRBD1	NA	CASTQDREYSPLHF	TGTGCCAGCACCCAAGACAGGGAATATTCACCCCTCCACTTT
TRBV6-4	TRBJ2-2	TRBD1	NA	CASSSGTGHTGELFF	TGTGCCAGCAGTTCCGGGACAGGGCACACCGGGGAGCTGTTTTTT
TRBV28	TRBJ1-5	TRBD1	NA	CASTLQGARGNQPQHF	TGTGCCAGCACCCTCCAGGGGGCTAGGGGCAATCAGCCCCAGCATTTT
TRBV9	TRBJ2-3	TRBD2	NA	CASSVDRAGGLADTQYF	TGTGCCAGCAGCGTAGACCGAGCGGGGGGGTTAGCGGATACGCAGTATTTT
TRBV7-9	TRBJ1-1	TRBD1	NA	CASSLGTVNTEAFF	TGTGCCAGCAGCCTAGGGACAGTGAACACTGAAGCTTTCTTT